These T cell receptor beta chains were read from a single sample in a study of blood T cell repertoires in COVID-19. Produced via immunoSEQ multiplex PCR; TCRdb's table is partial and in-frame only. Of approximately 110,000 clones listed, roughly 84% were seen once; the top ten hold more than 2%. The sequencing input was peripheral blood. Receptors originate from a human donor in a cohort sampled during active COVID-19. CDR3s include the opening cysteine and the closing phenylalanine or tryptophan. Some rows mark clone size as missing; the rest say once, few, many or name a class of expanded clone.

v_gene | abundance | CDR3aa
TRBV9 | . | CASSPRSASGSTQYF
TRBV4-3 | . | CASSHSPSGEQFF
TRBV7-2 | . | CASSLHRGQDEAFF
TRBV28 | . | CASSLWQEETYTF
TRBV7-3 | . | CASSPHPGTGYPGELFF
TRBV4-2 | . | CASSQDRTGSYEKLFF
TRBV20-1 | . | CSASPLTGAYGYTF
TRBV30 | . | CACGTISANTIYF
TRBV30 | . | CAWRTSDTTNTGELFF
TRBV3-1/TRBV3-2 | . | CASSQRASGRLRNEQFF
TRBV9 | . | CASSVELAGSNEQFF
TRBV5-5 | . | CASSPTGGWDEQYF
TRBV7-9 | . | CASSLSSTDTQYF
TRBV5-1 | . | CASSLSPQVNTEAFF
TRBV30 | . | CAWSVLPGMNTEAFF
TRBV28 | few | CASSSPGKLNTEAFF
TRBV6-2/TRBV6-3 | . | CASRSPGGPSTDTQYF
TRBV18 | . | CASSRAGEPYEQYF
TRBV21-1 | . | CASSRPGTGEIRSSGANVLTF
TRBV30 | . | CAWKSLALRYNEQFF
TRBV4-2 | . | CASSLGTGGDQPQHF
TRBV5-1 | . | CASSLVTADTQYF
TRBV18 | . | CASSGRIGTAGELFF
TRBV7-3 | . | CASSLGAGADTQYF
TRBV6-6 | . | CASGTGGPNEQFF
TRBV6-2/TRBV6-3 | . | CASSSQGRQPQHF
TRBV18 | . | CASSPPGAEYTGELFF
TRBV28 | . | CASSLTSGTDTQYF